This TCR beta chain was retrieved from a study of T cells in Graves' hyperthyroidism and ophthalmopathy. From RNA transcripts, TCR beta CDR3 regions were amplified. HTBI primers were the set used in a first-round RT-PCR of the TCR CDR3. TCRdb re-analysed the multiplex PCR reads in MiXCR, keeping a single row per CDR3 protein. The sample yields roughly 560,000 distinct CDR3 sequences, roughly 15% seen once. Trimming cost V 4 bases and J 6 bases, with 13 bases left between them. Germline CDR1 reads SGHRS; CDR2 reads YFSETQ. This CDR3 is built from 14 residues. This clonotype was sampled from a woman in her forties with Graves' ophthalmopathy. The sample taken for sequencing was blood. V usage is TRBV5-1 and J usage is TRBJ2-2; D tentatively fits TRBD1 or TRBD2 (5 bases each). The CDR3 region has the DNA TGCGCCAGCAGCGCCCCAGGGAGCTCCGGGGAGCTGTTTTTT. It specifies CASSAPGSSGELFF.